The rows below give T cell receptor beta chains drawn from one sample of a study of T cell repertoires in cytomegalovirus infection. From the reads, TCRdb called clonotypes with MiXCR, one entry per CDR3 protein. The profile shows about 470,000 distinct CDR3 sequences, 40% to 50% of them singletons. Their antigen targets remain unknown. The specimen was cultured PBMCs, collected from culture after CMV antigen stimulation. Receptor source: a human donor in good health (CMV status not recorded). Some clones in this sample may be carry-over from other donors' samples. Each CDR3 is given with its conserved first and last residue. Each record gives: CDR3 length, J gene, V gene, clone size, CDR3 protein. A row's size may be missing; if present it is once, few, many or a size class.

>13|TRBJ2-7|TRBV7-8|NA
CASSKNRGHEQYF
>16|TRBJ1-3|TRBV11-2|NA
CASSWLGATWGNTIYF
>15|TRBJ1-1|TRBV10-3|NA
CAISESVAVGRAAFF
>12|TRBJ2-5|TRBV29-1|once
CSVYSAQETQYF
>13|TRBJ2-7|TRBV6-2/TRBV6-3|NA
CASSETPAYEQYF
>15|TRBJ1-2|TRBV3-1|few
CASSPPGGANYGYTF
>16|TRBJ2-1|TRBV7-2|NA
CASSPRLAGGLLGRFF
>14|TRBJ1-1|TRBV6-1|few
CASSPPGGRVEAFF
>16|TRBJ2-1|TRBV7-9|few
CASSLWRGQTYNEQFF
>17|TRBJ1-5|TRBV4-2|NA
CASSQVGWGYSNQPQHF
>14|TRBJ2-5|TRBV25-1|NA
CASSVTGGGETQYF
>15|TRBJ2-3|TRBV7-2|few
CASRPGLAGSDTQYF
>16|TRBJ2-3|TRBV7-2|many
CASSLGLSGSTDTQYF
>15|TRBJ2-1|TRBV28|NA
CASSGVKVAPNEQFF
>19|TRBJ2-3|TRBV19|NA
CASSIDHGTRGSRTDTQYF
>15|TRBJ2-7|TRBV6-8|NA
CASSLPDRGTYEQYF
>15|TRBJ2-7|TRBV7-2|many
CASSLAGMPLYEQYF
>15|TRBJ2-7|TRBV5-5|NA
CASSSRDTFSYEQYF
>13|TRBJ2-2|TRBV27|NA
CASSSRITGELFF
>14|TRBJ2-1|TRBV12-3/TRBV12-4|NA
CASSLGQGGDEQFF
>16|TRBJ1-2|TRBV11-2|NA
CASSPVQGKGGYGYTF
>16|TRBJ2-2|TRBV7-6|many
CASSRPTGGETGELFF
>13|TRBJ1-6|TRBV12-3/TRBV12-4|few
CASKVGINSPLHF
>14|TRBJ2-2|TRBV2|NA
CASRGGGASGELFF
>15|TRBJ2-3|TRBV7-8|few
CASSAPGTTTDTQYF
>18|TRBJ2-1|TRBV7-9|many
CASRRNIQLAGVRDEQFF
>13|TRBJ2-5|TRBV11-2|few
CASGRERQETQYF
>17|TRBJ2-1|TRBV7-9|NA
CASSSRNSGPSYNEQFF
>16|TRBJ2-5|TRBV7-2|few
CASSGQTSGRQETQYF
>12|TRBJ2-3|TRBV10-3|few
CATGIVTDTQYF
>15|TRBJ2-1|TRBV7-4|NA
CASSFSGRSIHEQFF
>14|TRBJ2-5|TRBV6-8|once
CASSSWTNQETQYF
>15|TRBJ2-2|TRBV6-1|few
CASSEDRGPYGELFF
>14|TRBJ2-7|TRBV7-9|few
CASSLSLPTYEQYF
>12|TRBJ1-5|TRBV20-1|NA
CSARGRDQPQHF
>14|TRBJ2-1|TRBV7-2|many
CASSPLVSGGEQFF
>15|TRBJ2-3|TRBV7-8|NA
CASSSFVRTTDTQYF
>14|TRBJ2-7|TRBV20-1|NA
CSAKSTELSYEQYF
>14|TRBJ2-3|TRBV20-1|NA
CSAPSRSSRDTQYF